This is a list of T cell receptor beta chains from one sample in a study of cytotoxic CD8 clonotypes in ibrutinib-treated CLL. Profiling relied on immunoSEQ multiplex PCR, and the TCRdb table lists in-frame clones only, not all of them. Of roughly 29,000 clones listed, about 80% are singletons. This specimen consisted of PBMCs, obtained after 36 months of ibrutinib treatment. The receptors come from a human donor with chronic lymphocytic leukemia. The CDR3 runs from the conserved cysteine through the conserved F or W. The order of the fields is clone size, D gene, J gene, V gene, CDR3 DNA, CDR3 protein. D genes are given only for firm matches. Expanded clones get a size class; other rows say once, few or many, or leave the size out.

clone_size: few
d_call: TRBD1
j_call: TRBJ2-4
v_call: TRBV4-1
cdr3_nt: TGCGCCAGCAGCCATCCTCGGGACAGGACGGCCAAAAACATTCAGTACTTC
cdr3_aa: CASSHPRDRTAKNIQYF

clone_size: NA
d_call: NA
j_call: TRBJ1-6
v_call: TRBV5-1
cdr3_nt: TGCGCCAGCAGCTTACGGCAGGATAATTCACCCCTCCACTTT
cdr3_aa: CASSLRQDNSPLHF

clone_size: NA
d_call: NA
j_call: TRBJ1-2
v_call: TRBV5-6
cdr3_nt: TGTGCCAGCAGCTTGGGGGTAGGGTTAGCTAACTATGGCTACACCTTC
cdr3_aa: CASSLGVGLANYGYTF

clone_size: NA
d_call: TRBD1
j_call: TRBJ1-6
v_call: TRBV10-3
cdr3_nt: TGTGCCATCAGTGCCCACAGGGGGGACTCACCCCTCCACTTT
cdr3_aa: CAISAHRGDSPLHF

clone_size: NA
d_call: NA
j_call: TRBJ1-6
v_call: TRBV7-8
cdr3_nt: TGTGCCAGCAGCTTAGCAATCGACAGTAATTCACCCCTCCACTTT
cdr3_aa: CASSLAIDSNSPLHF

clone_size: NA
d_call: TRBD1
j_call: TRBJ2-2
v_call: TRBV29-1
cdr3_nt: TGCAGCGTTGACCAGGGGGCGAACATCGGGGAGCTGTTTTTT
cdr3_aa: CSVDQGANIGELFF

clone_size: NA
d_call: NA
j_call: TRBJ1-1
v_call: TRBV5-4
cdr3_nt: TGTGCCAGCAGCGTTGGGCCCAACACTGAAGCTTTCTTT
cdr3_aa: CASSVGPNTEAFF

clone_size: NA
d_call: NA
j_call: TRBJ1-1
v_call: TRBV6-5
cdr3_nt: TGTGCCAGCAGTTACTCGATGAACACTGAAGCTTTCTTT
cdr3_aa: CASSYSMNTEAFF

clone_size: NA
d_call: NA
j_call: TRBJ1-1
v_call: TRBV27
cdr3_nt: TGTGCCAGCAGTCCGGGGACGTCGAACACTGAAGCTTTCTTT
cdr3_aa: CASSPGTSNTEAFF

clone_size: few
d_call: TRBD1
j_call: TRBJ1-4
v_call: TRBV5-8
cdr3_nt: TGTGCCAGCAGCATCAGACAGGGGCCTAATGAAAAACTGTTTTTT
cdr3_aa: CASSIRQGPNEKLFF

clone_size: NA
d_call: TRBD1
j_call: TRBJ2-7
v_call: TRBV10-3
cdr3_nt: TGTGCCATCACAACAGGGGGCTACGAGCAGTACTTC
cdr3_aa: CAITTGGYEQYF

clone_size: NA
d_call: NA
j_call: TRBJ1-1
v_call: TRBV7-6
cdr3_nt: TGTGCCAGCAGCTTATGGTCGACCCAGGACGGAGCTTTCTTT
cdr3_aa: CASSLWSTQDGAFF

clone_size: NA
d_call: NA
j_call: TRBJ1-2
v_call: TRBV5-1
cdr3_nt: TGCGCCAGCAGCTTGACAGGGTCTAACTATGGCTACACCTTC
cdr3_aa: CASSLTGSNYGYTF

clone_size: NA
d_call: NA
j_call: TRBJ1-2
v_call: TRBV27
cdr3_nt: TGTGCCAGCAGTCCTCAACAGGGACTATATGGCTACACCTTC
cdr3_aa: CASSPQQGLYGYTF

clone_size: once
d_call: NA
j_call: TRBJ2-6
v_call: TRBV9
cdr3_nt: TGTGCCAGCAGCCCCCGACAGGCCTCCTCTGGGGCCAACGTCCTGACTTTC
cdr3_aa: CASSPRQASSGANVLTF

clone_size: few
d_call: NA
j_call: TRBJ2-3
v_call: TRBV30
cdr3_nt: TGTGCCTGGAGTCGGACAGACGGGGATACGCAGTATTTT
cdr3_aa: CAWSRTDGDTQYF

clone_size: NA
d_call: NA
j_call: TRBJ2-7
v_call: TRBV18
cdr3_nt: TGTGCCAGCTCAGGTGAGGGGGTATCCCCCTACGAGCAGTACTTC
cdr3_aa: CASSGEGVSPYEQYF

clone_size: NA
d_call: NA
j_call: TRBJ2-5
v_call: TRBV19
cdr3_nt: TGTGCCAGTAGTATAGGAGGAGAGACCCAGTACTTC
cdr3_aa: CASSIGGETQYF

clone_size: NA
d_call: NA
j_call: TRBJ1-1
v_call: TRBV5-6
cdr3_nt: TGTGCCAGCAGCCACTACACTGAAGCTTTCTTT
cdr3_aa: CASSHYTEAFF

clone_size: NA
d_call: TRBD2
j_call: TRBJ2-5
v_call: TRBV2
cdr3_nt: TGTGCCAGCAGTCGGACTAGCGGGGGGACACAAGAGACCCAGTACTTC
cdr3_aa: CASSRTSGGTQETQYF

clone_size: NA
d_call: TRBD1
j_call: TRBJ2-2
v_call: TRBV7-8
cdr3_nt: TGTGCCAGCAGCCGACGACAGGGGGGGACCGGGGAGCTGTTTTTT
cdr3_aa: CASSRRQGGTGELFF

clone_size: NA
d_call: NA
j_call: TRBJ2-1
v_call: TRBV7-8
cdr3_nt: TGTGCCTCTGGATTTTCCTACAATGAGCAGTTCTTC
cdr3_aa: CASGFSYNEQFF

clone_size: NA
d_call: NA
j_call: TRBJ1-4
v_call: TRBV7-9
cdr3_nt: TGTGCCAGCAGCTTCCTAAGAGGGGATGAAAAACTGTTTTTT
cdr3_aa: CASSFLRGDEKLFF

clone_size: NA
d_call: TRBD1
j_call: TRBJ1-4
v_call: TRBV10-2
cdr3_nt: TGCGCCAGCAGGCCGGGACAGGGGAATGAAAAACTGTTTTTT
cdr3_aa: CASRPGQGNEKLFF

clone_size: NA
d_call: NA
j_call: TRBJ2-1
v_call: TRBV9
cdr3_nt: TGTGCCAGCGGGCGGGGGCCCGACCGCAATGAGCAGTTCTTC
cdr3_aa: CASGRGPDRNEQFF

clone_size: NA
d_call: NA
j_call: TRBJ2-7
v_call: TRBV15
cdr3_nt: TGTGCCACCAGCCCCCGACTGAACTCCTACGAGCAGTACTTC
cdr3_aa: CATSPRLNSYEQYF

clone_size: once
d_call: NA
j_call: TRBJ2-1
v_call: TRBV11-3
cdr3_nt: TGTGCCAGCAGCTTCAGTCCTCTTTCGGGTGAGCAGTTCTTC
cdr3_aa: CASSFSPLSGEQFF

clone_size: few
d_call: TRBD1
j_call: TRBJ1-1
v_call: TRBV18
cdr3_nt: TGTGCCAGCTCTCGGGACAGGGGAACTGAAGCTTTCTTT
cdr3_aa: CASSRDRGTEAFF

clone_size: NA
d_call: NA
j_call: TRBJ2-1
v_call: TRBV29-1
cdr3_nt: TGCAGCGTTGAAGTAGCTAGTTACAATGAGCAGTTCTTC
cdr3_aa: CSVEVASYNEQFF

clone_size: once
d_call: NA
j_call: TRBJ2-2
v_call: TRBV4-1
cdr3_nt: TGCGCCAGCAGCCCGCGTCACACCGGGGAGCTGTTTTTT
cdr3_aa: CASSPRHTGELFF

clone_size: NA
d_call: NA
j_call: TRBJ2-2
v_call: TRBV6-6
cdr3_nt: TGTGCCAGCAGCACCACAGCGAACACCGGGGAGCTGTTTTTT
cdr3_aa: CASSTTANTGELFF

clone_size: NA
d_call: NA
j_call: TRBJ1-2
v_call: TRBV9
cdr3_nt: TGTGCCAGCAGCGTAGAAGGAGCAGGGGCCATCGAACGATACACCTTC
cdr3_aa: CASSVEGAGAIERYTF

clone_size: NA
d_call: TRBD1
j_call: TRBJ1-4
v_call: TRBV4-1
cdr3_nt: TGCGCCAGCAGCCAAGATCGCGGGACAGGGGCGCTAACTAATGAAAAACTGTTTTTT
cdr3_aa: CASSQDRGTGALTNEKLFF

clone_size: NA
d_call: NA
j_call: TRBJ1-1
v_call: TRBV27
cdr3_nt: TGTGCCACCAGACAGTACATGAACACTGAAGCTTTCTTT
cdr3_aa: CATRQYMNTEAFF

clone_size: NA
d_call: TRBD1
j_call: TRBJ1-5
v_call: TRBV2
cdr3_nt: TGTGCCAGCGGGGAGACCTGGACAGGGGGAACTCAGCCCCAGCATTTT
cdr3_aa: CASGETWTGGTQPQHF

clone_size: NA
d_call: NA
j_call: TRBJ2-5
v_call: TRBV4-2
cdr3_nt: TGTGCCAGCAGCCAAGACACAGGGACTCAAGAGACCCAGTACTTC
cdr3_aa: CASSQDTGTQETQYF

clone_size: NA
d_call: TRBD2
j_call: TRBJ2-2
v_call: TRBV4-1
cdr3_nt: TGCGCCAGCAGGCCGCGGGGGGGGAACACCGGGGAGCTGTTTTTT
cdr3_aa: CASRPRGGNTGELFF

clone_size: NA
d_call: NA
j_call: TRBJ2-7
v_call: TRBV6-6
cdr3_nt: TGTGCCAGCAGTTACTTCGGGGTCCTCGAGCAGTACTTC
cdr3_aa: CASSYFGVLEQYF

clone_size: NA
d_call: NA
j_call: TRBJ1-1
v_call: TRBV19
cdr3_nt: TGTGCCAGTAGCTCAGCAGCGGCCATCCCCCGAAATGCTTTCTTT
cdr3_aa: CASSSAAAIPRNAFF

clone_size: NA
d_call: NA
j_call: TRBJ2-3
v_call: TRBV19
cdr3_nt: TGTGCCAGTACCCCGACTGGGAGCACAGATACGCAGTATTTT
cdr3_aa: CASTPTGSTDTQYF

clone_size: once
d_call: TRBD1
j_call: TRBJ2-7
v_call: TRBV6-4
cdr3_nt: TGTGCCAGGGGGACTGAGGGGACAGGGGGCCAAGGGGAGCAGTACTTC
cdr3_aa: CARGTEGTGGQGEQYF

clone_size: few
d_call: TRBD2
j_call: TRBJ2-1
v_call: TRBV2
cdr3_nt: TGTGCCAGCAGTGATTCTTGGGAGGGCAATGAGCAGTTCTTC
cdr3_aa: CASSDSWEGNEQFF